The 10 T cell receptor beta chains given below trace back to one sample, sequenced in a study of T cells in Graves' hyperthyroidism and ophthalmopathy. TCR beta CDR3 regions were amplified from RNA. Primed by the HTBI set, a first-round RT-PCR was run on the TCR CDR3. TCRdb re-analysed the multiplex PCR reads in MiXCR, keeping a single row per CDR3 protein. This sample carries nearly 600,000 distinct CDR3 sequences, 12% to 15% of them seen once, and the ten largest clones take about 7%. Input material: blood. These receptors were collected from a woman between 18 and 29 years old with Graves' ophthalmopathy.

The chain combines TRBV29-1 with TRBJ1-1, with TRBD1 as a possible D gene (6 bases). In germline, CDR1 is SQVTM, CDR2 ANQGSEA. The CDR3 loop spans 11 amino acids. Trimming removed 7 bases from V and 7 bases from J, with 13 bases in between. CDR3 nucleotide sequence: TGCAGCGGGGAAGAGGGGGGTGAAGCTTTCTTT. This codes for CSGEEGGEAFF.

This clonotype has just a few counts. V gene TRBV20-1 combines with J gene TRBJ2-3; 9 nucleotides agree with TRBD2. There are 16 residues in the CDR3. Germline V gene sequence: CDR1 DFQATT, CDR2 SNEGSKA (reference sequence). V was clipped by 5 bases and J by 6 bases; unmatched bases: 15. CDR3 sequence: CSAGGAGGKQWDTQYF. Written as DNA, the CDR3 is TGCAGTGCTGGGGGAGCGGGAGGAAAACAGTGGGATACGCAGTATTTT.

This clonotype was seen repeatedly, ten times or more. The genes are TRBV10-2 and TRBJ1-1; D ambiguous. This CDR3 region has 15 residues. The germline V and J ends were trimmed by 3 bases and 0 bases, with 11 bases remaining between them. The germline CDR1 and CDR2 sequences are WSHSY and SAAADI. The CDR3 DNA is TGCGCCAGCAGTGATAGTTACGGATTGAACACTGAAGCTTTCTTT. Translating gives CASSDSYGLNTEAFF.

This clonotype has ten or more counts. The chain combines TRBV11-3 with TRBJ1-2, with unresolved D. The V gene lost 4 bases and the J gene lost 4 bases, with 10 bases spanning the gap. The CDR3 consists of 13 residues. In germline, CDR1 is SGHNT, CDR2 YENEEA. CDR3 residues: CASSSPGRYGYTF. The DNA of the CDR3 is TGTGCCAGCAGCTCTCCCGGCCGCTATGGCTACACCTTC.

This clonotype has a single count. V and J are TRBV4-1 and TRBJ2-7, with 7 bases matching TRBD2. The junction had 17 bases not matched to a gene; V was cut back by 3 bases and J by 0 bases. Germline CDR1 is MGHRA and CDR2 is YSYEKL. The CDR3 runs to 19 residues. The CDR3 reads CASSHSSGGGRVSSYEQYF. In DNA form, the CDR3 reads TGCGCCAGCAGCCATTCCAGTGGGGGTGGGAGGGTGAGCTCCTACGAGCAGTACTTC.

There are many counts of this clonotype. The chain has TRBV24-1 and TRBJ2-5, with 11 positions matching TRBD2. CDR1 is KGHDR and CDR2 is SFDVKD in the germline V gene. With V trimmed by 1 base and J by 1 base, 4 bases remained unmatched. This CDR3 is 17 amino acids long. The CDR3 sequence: CATSDFGTSGLQETQYF. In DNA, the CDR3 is TGTGCCACCAGTGATTTCGGGACTAGCGGTCTCCAAGAGACCCAGTACTTC.

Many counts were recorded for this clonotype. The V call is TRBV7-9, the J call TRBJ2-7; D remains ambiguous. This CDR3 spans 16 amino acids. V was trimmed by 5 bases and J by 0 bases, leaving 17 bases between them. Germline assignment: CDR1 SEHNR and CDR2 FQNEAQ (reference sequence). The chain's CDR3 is CASSHPGGSVSYEQYF. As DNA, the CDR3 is TGTGCCAGCAGCCACCCGGGCGGTTCAGTCTCCTACGAGCAGTACTTC.

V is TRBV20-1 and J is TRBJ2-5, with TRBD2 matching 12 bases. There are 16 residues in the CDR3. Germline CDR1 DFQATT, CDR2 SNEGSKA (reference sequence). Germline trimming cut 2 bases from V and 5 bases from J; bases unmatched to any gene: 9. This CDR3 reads CSARRLAGGPGETQYF. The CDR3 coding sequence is TGCAGTGCTAGACGGCTAGCGGGAGGGCCTGGGGAGACCCAGTACTTC.

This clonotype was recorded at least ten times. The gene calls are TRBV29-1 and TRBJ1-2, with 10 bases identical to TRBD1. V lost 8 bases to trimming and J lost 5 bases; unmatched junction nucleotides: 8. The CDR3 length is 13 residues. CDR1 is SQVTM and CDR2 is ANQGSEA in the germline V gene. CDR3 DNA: TGCAGCCTATGGACAGGGGGGAAATATGGCTACACCTTC. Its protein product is CSLWTGGKYGYTF.

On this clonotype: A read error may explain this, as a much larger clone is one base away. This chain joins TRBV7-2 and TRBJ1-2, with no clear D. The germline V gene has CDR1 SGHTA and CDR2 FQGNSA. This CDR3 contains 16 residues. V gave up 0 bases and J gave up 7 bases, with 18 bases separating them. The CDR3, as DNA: TGTGCCAGCAGCTTAGCGGCGAATGCTAACTACTGTGGCTACACCTTC. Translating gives CASSLAANANYCGYTF.